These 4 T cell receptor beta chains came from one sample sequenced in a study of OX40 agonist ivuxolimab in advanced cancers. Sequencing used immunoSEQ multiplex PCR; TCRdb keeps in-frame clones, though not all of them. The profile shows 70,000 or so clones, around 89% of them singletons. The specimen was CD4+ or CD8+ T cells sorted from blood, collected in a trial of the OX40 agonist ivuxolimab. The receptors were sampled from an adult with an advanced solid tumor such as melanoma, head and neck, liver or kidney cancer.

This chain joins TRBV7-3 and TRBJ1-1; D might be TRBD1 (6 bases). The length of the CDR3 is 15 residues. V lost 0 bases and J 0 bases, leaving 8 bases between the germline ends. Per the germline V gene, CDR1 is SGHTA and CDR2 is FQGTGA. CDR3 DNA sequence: TGTGCCAGCAGCTTAACTACAGGGCTGAACACTGAAGCTTTCTTT. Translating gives CASSLTTGLNTEAFF.

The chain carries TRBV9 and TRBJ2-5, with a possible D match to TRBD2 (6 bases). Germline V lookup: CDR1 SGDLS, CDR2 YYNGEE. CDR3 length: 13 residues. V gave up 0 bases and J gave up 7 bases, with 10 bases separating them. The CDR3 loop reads CASSVGGKGTQYF. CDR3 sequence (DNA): TGTGCCAGCAGCGTAGGCGGGAAAGGGACCCAGTACTTC.

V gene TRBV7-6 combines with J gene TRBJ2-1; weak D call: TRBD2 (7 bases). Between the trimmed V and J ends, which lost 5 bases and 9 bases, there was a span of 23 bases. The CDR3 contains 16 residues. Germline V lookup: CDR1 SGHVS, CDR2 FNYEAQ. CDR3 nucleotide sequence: TGTGCCAGCAGCCAGACGGCGGGGGCAATTGGTGGTGAGCAGTTCTTC. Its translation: CASSQTAGAIGGEQFF.

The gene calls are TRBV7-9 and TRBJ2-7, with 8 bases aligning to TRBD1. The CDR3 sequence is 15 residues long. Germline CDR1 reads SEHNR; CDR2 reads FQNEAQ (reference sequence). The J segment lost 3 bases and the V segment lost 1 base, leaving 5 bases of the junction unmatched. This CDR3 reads CASSLDRGDLYEQYF. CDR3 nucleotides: TGTGCCAGCAGCTTAGACAGGGGGGACCTCTACGAGCAGTACTTC.